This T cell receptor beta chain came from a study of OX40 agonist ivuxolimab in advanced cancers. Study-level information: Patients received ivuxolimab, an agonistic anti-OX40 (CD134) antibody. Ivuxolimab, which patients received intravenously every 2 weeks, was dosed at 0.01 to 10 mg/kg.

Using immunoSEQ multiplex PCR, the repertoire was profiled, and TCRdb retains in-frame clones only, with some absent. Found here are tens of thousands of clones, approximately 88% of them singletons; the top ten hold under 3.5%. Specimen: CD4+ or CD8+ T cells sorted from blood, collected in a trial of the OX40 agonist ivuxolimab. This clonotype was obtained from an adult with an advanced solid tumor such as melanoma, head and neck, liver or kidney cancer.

For the CDR3, the DNA is TGCAGCGTCCCACAGGCTGGCCGCACAGATACGCAGTATTTT. Its protein product is CSVPQAGRTDTQYF. V usage is TRBV29-1 and J usage is TRBJ2-3, with D possibly TRBD1 on 5 matching bases. V shed 6 bases and J shed 1 base, with 14 bases lying between them. Germline CDR1 reads SQVTM; CDR2 reads ANQGSEA. The length of the CDR3 is 14 residues.